This T cell receptor beta chain was sequenced in a study of technical replicates of blood from a handful of donors. Data came from immunoSEQ multiplex PCR; TCRdb stores just in-frame clones and leaves some out. This sample yields under 80,000 clones, of which around 97% are seen a single time; approximately 0.2% belongs to the top ten. This TCR derives from a human donor in good health. The sample comprised T cells isolated from PBMCs.

The CDR3, as DNA: TGTGCCAGCAGCTTAGAAACCTCGGGACAGGTCTATGGCTACACCTTC. Protein sequence: CASSLETSGQVYGYTF. The rearrangement uses TRBV11-3 and TRBJ1-2, with 8 bases identical to TRBD1. This CDR3 has 16 residues. Trimming removed 0 bases from V and 4 bases from J; junction bases left unmatched: 7. CDR1 is SGHNT, CDR2 YENEEA, per germline.